The rows below give T cell receptor beta chains drawn from one sample of a study of cytomegalovirus exposure and HLA in healthy donors. Sequencing was performed with immunoSEQ multiplex PCR; in TCRdb, only in-frame clones are kept and a portion is missing. The sample includes 100,000 or so clones, around 88% of them seen just once. Sequencing was done on a sample of PBMCs. The receptors derive from a young woman in good health and CMV-seronegative. Each CDR3 is given with its conserved first and last residue. A D gene is named only where the DNA matches it firmly. Where a row states a size, it is once, few, many or the class of an expanded clone; other rows omit it.

v_gene: TRBV6-1
j_gene: TRBJ1-4
d_gene: .
abundance: .
CDR3nt: TGTGCCAGCAATAATTGGGGAGCTAATGAAAAACTGTTTTTT
CDR3aa: CASNNWGANEKLFF

v_gene: TRBV27
j_gene: TRBJ2-6
d_gene: .
abundance: .
CDR3nt: TGTGCCAGCAGAAGGGGGTTCGACCGCTTTACTACCTCTGGGGCCAACGTCCTGACTTTC
CDR3aa: CASRRGFDRFTTSGANVLTF

v_gene: TRBV19
j_gene: TRBJ1-2
d_gene: .
abundance: .
CDR3nt: TGTGCCAGTAGTCGGGGATACAGGGCTGACTATGGCTACACCTTC
CDR3aa: CASSRGYRADYGYTF

v_gene: TRBV11-2
j_gene: TRBJ2-7
d_gene: .
abundance: .
CDR3nt: TGTGCCAGCAGCTTATTCACGGGACTGAGGTCCTACGAGCAGTACTTC
CDR3aa: CASSLFTGLRSYEQYF

v_gene: TRBV5-1
j_gene: TRBJ1-1
d_gene: TRBD1
abundance: .
CDR3nt: TGCGCCAGCAGCTTACTCCGAGACAGGGGCTTGAACACTGAAGCTTTCTTT
CDR3aa: CASSLLRDRGLNTEAFF

v_gene: TRBV5-1
j_gene: TRBJ2-7
d_gene: TRBD2
abundance: .
CDR3nt: TGCGCCAGCAGCCAAACTAGCGGGGCGTACTACGAGCAGTACTTC
CDR3aa: CASSQTSGAYYEQYF

v_gene: TRBV25-1
j_gene: TRBJ2-7
d_gene: TRBD1
abundance: .
CDR3nt: TGTGCCAGCAGGACAGGGAGTTCCTACGAGCAGTACTTC
CDR3aa: CASRTGSSYEQYF

v_gene: TRBV5-1
j_gene: TRBJ1-2
d_gene: .
abundance: .
CDR3nt: TGCGCCAGCAGACTTCAGGGGTTGGAAGGCTACACCTTC
CDR3aa: CASRLQGLEGYTF

v_gene: TRBV9
j_gene: TRBJ2-5
d_gene: .
abundance: .
CDR3nt: TGTGCCAGCAGCGCCCCAGAGGGGGGGCCGATGGAGACCCAGTACTTC
CDR3aa: CASSAPEGGPMETQYF

v_gene: TRBV5-1
j_gene: TRBJ2-2
d_gene: TRBD2
abundance: .
CDR3nt: TGCGCCAGCAGTTTGGGCTCCTTCCTAGCGGGGATAAACACCGGGGAGCTGTTTTTT
CDR3aa: CASSLGSFLAGINTGELFF

v_gene: TRBV6-1
j_gene: TRBJ2-3
d_gene: TRBD2
abundance: .
CDR3nt: TGTGCCAGCAGTGCGACAGGGGGACTAGCGGGAGGAACGCAGTATTTT
CDR3aa: CASSATGGLAGGTQYF

v_gene: TRBV10-2
j_gene: TRBJ2-4
d_gene: .
abundance: .
CDR3nt: TGCGCCAGCAGTGACGGAGCCAAAAACATTCAGTACTTC
CDR3aa: CASSDGAKNIQYF

v_gene: TRBV14
j_gene: TRBJ2-1
d_gene: TRBD2
abundance: .
CDR3nt: TGTGCCAGCAGCCTCCGGAGGCAGACAGCGGGAGGGCCAAGGGGGCAGTTCTTC
CDR3aa: CASSLRRQTAGGPRGQFF

v_gene: TRBV27
j_gene: TRBJ1-6
d_gene: TRBD1
abundance: .
CDR3nt: TGTGCCAGCACAAGACAGGGTATTCCGCCCAATTCACCCCTCCACTTT
CDR3aa: CASTRQGIPPNSPLHF

v_gene: TRBV6-5
j_gene: TRBJ1-1
d_gene: TRBD1
abundance: .
CDR3nt: TGTGCCAGCAGTTACGGGACAGCCGAAGCTTTCTTT
CDR3aa: CASSYGTAEAFF

v_gene: TRBV2
j_gene: TRBJ2-7
d_gene: .
abundance: once
CDR3nt: TGTGCCAGCAGTGCCGCCTACGAGCAGTACTTC
CDR3aa: CASSAAYEQYF

v_gene: TRBV6-5
j_gene: TRBJ2-7
d_gene: .
abundance: .
CDR3nt: TGTGCCAGCAGTTACGGCTCCCGATTGTACTCCTACGAGCAGTACTTC
CDR3aa: CASSYGSRLYSYEQYF

v_gene: TRBV7-9
j_gene: TRBJ2-7
d_gene: TRBD2
abundance: .
CDR3nt: TGTGCCAGCAGCCCCCCCACCGGGACTAGCGGGAGCCACCCCTACGAGCAGTACTTC
CDR3aa: CASSPPTGTSGSHPYEQYF